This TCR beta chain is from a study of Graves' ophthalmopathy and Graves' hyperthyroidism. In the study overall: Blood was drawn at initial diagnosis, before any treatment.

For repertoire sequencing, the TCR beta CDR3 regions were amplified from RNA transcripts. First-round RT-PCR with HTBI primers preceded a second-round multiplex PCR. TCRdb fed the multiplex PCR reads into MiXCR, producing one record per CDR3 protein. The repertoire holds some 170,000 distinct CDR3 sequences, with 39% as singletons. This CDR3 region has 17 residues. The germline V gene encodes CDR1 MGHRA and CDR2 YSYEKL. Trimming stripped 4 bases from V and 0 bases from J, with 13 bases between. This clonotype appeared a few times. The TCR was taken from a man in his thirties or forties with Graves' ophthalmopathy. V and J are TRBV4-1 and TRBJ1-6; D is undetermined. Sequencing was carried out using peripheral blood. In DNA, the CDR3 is TGCGCCAGCAGCCCCGGCCCGACCACCTCCTATAATTCACCCCTCCACTTT. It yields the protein CASSPGPTTSYNSPLHF.